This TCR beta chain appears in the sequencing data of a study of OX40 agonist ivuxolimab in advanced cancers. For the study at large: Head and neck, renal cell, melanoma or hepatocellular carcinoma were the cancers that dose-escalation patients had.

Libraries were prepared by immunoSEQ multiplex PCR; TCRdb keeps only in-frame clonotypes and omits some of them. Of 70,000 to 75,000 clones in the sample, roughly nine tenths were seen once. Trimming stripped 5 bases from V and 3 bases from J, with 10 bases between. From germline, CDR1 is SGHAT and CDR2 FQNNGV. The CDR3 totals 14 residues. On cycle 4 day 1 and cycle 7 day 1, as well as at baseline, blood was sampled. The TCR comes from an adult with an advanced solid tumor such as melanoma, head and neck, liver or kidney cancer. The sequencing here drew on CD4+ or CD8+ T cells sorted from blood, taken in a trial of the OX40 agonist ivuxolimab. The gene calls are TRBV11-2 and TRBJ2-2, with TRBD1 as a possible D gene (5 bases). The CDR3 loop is CASSRSRDTGELFF. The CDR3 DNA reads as TGTGCCAGCAGCCGGAGCAGGGACACCGGGGAGCTGTTTTTT.